This TCR beta chain was obtained from a study of T cell responses to AZD1222 COVID-19 vaccine. Study outcomes and limitations: Epitopes outside B.1.351 and B.1.1.7 mutated regions reportedly drew nearly half of spike TCRs. Repertoire sampling happened only post peak T cell response.

This table comes from immunoSEQ multiplex PCR, and its TCRdb copy is limited to in-frame clones, with some not included. The sample has about 120,000 clones, 70% to 90% seen once. Pooled samples include second doses given at about 4 or 12 weeks. This clone was detected once. The antigen is unknown. Trimming left V 5 bases short and J 13 bases short, with 14 bases between. The CDR3 sequence is 11 residues long. Germline-derived CDR1 and CDR2 are SEHNR and FQNEAQ (reference sequence). This specimen consisted of peripheral blood, obtained 28 days after the second AZD1222 dose. The source of this sequence is an adult who received the AZD1222 COVID-19 vaccine. The chain has TRBV7-9 and TRBJ1-2; D not certain. The CDR3 region is CASSESQGGTF. For the CDR3, the DNA is TGTGCCAGCAGCGAATCACAAGGCGGCACCTTC. The full variable domain, rest sourced from reference TRBV7-9 and TRBJ1-2, is DTGVSQNPRHKITKRGQNVTFRCDPISEHNRLYWYRQTLGQGPEFLTYFQNEAQLEKSRLLSDRFSAERPKGSFSTLEIQRTEQGDSAMYLCASSESQGGTFGSGTRLTVV.